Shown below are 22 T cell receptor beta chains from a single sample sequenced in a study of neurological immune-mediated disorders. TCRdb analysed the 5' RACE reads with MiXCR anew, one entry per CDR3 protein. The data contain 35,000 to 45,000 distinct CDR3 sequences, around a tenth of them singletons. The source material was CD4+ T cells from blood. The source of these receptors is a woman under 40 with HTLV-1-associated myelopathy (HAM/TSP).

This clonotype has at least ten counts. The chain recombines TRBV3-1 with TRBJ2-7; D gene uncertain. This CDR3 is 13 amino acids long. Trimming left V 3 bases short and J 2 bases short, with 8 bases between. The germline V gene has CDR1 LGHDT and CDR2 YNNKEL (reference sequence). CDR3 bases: TGTGCCAGCAGCCACTCCTTTCCCTACGAGCAGTACTTC. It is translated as CASSHSFPYEQYF.

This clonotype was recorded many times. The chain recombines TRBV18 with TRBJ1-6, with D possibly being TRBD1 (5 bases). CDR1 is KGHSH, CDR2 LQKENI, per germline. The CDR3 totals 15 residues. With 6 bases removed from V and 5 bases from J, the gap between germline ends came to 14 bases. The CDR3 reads CASSTGGRNNSPLHF. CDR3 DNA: TGTGCCAGCTCTACAGGAGGACGAAATAATTCACCCCTCCACTTT.

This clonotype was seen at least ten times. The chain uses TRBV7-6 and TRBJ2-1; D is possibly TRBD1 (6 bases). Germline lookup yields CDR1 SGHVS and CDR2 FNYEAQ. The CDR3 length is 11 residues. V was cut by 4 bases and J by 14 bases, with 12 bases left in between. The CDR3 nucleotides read TGTGCCAGCAGCTCAACCGGGACAAAGTTCTTC. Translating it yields CASSSTGTKFF. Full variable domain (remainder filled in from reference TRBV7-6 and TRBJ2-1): GAGVSQSPRYKVTKRGQDVALRCDPISGHVSLYWYRQALGQGPEFLTYFNYEAQQDKSGLPNDRFSAERPEGSISTLTIQRTEQRDSAMYRCASSSTGTKFFGPGTRLTVL.

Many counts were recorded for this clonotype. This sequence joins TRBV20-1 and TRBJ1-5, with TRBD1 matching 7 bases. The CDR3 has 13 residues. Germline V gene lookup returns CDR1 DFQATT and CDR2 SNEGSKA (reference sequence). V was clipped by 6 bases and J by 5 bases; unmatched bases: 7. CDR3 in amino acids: CSAPGTVDQPQHF. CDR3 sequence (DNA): TGCAGTGCGCCCGGGACAGTCGATCAGCCCCAGCATTTT.

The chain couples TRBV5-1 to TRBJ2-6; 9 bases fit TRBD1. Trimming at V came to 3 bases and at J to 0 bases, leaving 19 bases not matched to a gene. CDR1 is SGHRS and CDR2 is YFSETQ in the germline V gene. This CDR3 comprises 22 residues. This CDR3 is CASSSLQQGAYGNTSGANVLTF. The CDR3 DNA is TGCGCCAGCAGCTCCCTTCAACAGGGGGCTTATGGAAACACCTCTGGGGCCAACGTCCTGACTTTC.

In DNA form, the CDR3 reads TGTGCCAGAAGACAGATAGCCAAAAACATTCAGTACTTC. It specifies CARRQIAKNIQYF. The chain joins TRBV11-2 to TRBJ2-4; weak D call: TRBD1 (5 bases). The CDR3 length is 13 residues. V lost 9 bases and J 0 bases, leaving 9 bases between the germline ends. Per germline, CDR1 SGHAT and CDR2 FQNNGV. The whole variable domain, filled in from reference TRBV11-2 and TRBJ2-4, reads EAGVAQSPRYKIIEKRQSVAFWCNPISGHATLYWYQQILGQGPKLLIQFQNNGVVDDSQLPKDRFSAERLKGVDSTLKIQPAKLEDSAVYLCARRQIAKNIQYFGAGTRLSVL.

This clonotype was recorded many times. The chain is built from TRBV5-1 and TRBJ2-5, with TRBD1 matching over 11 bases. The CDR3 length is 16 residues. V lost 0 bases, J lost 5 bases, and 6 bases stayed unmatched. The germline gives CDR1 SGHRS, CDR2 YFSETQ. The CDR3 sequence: CASSLGTGGFRETQYF. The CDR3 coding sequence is TGCGCCAGCAGCTTGGGGACAGGGGGCTTTCGGGAGACCCAGTACTTC.

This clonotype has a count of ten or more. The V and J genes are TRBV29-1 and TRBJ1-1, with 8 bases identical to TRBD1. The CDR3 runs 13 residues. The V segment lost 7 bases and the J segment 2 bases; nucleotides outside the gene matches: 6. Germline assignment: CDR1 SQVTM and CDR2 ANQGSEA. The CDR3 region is CSDGQGLNTEAFF. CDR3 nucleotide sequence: TGCAGCGATGGACAGGGTTTAAACACTGAAGCTTTCTTT.

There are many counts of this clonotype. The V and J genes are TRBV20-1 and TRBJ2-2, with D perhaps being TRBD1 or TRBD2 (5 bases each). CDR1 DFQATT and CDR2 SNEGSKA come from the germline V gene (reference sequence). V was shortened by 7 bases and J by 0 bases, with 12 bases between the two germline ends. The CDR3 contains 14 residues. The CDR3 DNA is TGCAGTGTCCCAGGGACGGCGAACACCGGGGAGCTGTTTTTT. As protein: CSVPGTANTGELFF.

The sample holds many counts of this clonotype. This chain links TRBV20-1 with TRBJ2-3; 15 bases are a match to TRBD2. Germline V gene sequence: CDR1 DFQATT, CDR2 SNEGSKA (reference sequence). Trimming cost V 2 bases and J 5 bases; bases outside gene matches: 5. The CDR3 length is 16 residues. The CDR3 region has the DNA TGCAGTGCTAGAACCGGACTAGCGGGGGGGGGAGATACGCAGTATTTT. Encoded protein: CSARTGLAGGGDTQYF.

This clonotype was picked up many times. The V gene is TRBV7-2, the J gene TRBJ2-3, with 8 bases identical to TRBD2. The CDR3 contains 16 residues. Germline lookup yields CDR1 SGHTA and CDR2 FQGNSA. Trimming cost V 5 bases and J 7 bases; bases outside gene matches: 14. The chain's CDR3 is CASSLTGTRRSNTQYF. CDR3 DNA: TGTGCCAGCAGCCTTACCGGGACTAGGAGGTCGAATACGCAGTATTTT.

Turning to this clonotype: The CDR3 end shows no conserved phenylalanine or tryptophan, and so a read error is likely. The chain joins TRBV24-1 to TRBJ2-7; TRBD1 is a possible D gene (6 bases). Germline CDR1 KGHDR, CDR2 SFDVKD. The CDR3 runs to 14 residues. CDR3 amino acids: CASSDTRGSYEQYL. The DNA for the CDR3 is TGTGCCAGCAGTGATACCAGGGGCAGCTACGAGCAGTACTTA.

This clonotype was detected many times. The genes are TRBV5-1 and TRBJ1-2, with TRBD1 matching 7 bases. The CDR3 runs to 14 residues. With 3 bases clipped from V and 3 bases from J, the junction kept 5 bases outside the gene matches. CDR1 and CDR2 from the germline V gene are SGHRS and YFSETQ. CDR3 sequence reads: CASSWTTGDYGYTF. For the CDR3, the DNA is TGCGCCAGCAGCTGGACCACAGGGGACTATGGCTACACCTTC.

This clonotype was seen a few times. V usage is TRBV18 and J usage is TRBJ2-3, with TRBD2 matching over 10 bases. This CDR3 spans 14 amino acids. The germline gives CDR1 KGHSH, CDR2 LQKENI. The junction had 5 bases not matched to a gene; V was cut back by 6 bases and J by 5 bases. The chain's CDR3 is CASSRTSGIDTQYF. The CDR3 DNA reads TGTGCCAGCTCTCGAACTAGCGGGATAGATACGCAGTATTTT.

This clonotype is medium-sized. CDR3 in DNA: TGTGCCACCAGTGATCCTGGACGGGAAGGGGAAAAACTGTTTTTT. It is translated as CATSDPGREGEKLFF. The rearrangement joins TRBV24-1 to TRBJ1-4; D not resolved. The germline V and J ends were trimmed by 3 bases and 8 bases, with 15 bases remaining between them. The CDR3 contains 15 residues. Germline loops: CDR1 KGHDR, CDR2 SFDVKD.

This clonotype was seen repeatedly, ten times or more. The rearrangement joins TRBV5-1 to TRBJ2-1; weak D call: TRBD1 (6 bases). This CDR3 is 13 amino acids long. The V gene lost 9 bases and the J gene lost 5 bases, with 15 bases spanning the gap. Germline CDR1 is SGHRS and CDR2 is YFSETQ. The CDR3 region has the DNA TGCGCCACCCAGGAGGACAGACACAATGAGCAGTTCTTC. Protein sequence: CATQEDRHNEQFF.

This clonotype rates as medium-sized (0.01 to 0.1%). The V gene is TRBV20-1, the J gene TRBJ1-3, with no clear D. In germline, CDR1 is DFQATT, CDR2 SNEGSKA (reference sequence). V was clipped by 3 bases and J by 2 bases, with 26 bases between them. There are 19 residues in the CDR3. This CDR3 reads CSARVQATHTRQAGNTIYF. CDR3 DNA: TGCAGTGCTAGGGTTCAGGCGACACATACTCGCCAGGCTGGAAACACCATATATTTT.

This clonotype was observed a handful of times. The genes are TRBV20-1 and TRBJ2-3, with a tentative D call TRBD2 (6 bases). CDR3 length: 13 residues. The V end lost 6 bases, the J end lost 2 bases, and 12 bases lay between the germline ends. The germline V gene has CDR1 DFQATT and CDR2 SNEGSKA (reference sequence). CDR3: CSAPAGSTDTQYF. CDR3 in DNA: TGCAGTGCCCCCGCGGGGTCCACAGATACGCAGTATTTT.

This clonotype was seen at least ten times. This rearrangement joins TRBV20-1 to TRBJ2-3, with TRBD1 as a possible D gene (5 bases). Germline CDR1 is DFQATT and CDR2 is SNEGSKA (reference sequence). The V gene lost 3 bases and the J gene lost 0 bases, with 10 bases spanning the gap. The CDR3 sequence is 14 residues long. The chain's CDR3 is CSASLGASTDTQYF. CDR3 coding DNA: TGCAGTGCTAGTTTAGGGGCTAGCACAGATACGCAGTATTTT.

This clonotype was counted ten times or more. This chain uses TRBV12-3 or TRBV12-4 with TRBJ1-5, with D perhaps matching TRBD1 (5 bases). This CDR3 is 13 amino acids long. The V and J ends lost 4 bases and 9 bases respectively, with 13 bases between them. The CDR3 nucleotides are TGTGCCAGCAGTTATGGGGGGGGGGGGCCCCAGCATTTT. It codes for CASSYGGGGPQHF.

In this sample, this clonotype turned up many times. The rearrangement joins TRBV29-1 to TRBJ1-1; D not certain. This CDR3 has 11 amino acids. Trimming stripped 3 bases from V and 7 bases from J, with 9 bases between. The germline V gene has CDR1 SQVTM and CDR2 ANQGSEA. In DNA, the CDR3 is TGCAGCGTTGAGTCGGGCTTTGAAGCTTTCTTT. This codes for CSVESGFEAFF.

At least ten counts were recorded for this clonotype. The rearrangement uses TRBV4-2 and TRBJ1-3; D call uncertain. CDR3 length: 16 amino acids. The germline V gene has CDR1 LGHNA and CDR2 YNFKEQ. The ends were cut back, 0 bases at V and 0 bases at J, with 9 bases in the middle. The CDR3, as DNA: TGTGCCAGCAGCCAAGATGTTGGGTACTCTGGAAACACCATATATTTT. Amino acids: CASSQDVGYSGNTIYF.